What follows are 3 T cell receptor beta chains derived from one specimen sequenced in a study of T cells after yellow fever vaccination (dated by TCRdb to between 2017 and 2020). The meaning of the sample's treatment or condition label: live attenuated yellow fever vaccine strain. Receptor libraries were prepared by 5' RACE. TCRdb lists the instrument as Illumina NovaSeq 6000. Starting from the raw public reads, TCRdb applied fastp trimming at Q25, assembled clones with MiXCR and retained in-frame beta chains. Under each unique CDR3 protein, matching rows form one entry showing the most common genes and DNA. A total of 250,000 or so distinct CDR3 sequences appear in this sample, around 3.5% of them only once. The ten biggest clones cover 15% to 20% of the sample. The sequenced sample was PBMCs, obtained 15 days after the yellow fever booster vaccination. The source of these receptors is a young man who received the YFV17D yellow fever vaccine.

This clonotype occurred many times. CDR3: CASSDPTGLTGNTIYF. The CDR3 coding sequence is TGTGCCAGCAGCGATCCGACGGGGTTGACTGGAAACACCATATATTTT. V gene TRBV5-5 combines with J gene TRBJ1-3; D is ambiguous. The V end lost 4 bases, the J end lost 2 bases, and 16 bases lay between the germline ends. CDR1 and CDR2 from the germline V gene are SGHKS and YYEKEE (reference sequence). The CDR3 has 16 amino acids. Full variable domain (missing parts from reference TRBV5-5 and TRBJ1-3): DAGVTQSPTHLIKTRGQQVTLRCSPISGHKSVSWYQQVLGQGPQFIFQYYEKEERGRGNFPDRFSARQFPNYSSELNVNALLLGDSALYLCASSDPTGLTGNTIYFGEGSWLTVV.

This clonotype has ten or more counts. The chain recombines TRBV7-2 with TRBJ2-1, with D possibly being TRBD2 (7 bases). The CDR3 covers 14 residues. Germline V gene sequence: CDR1 SGHTA, CDR2 FQGNSA. V lost 4 bases and J 10 bases, leaving 17 bases between the germline ends. The CDR3 is CASSSPSGTMEQFF. CDR3 bases: TGTGCCAGCAGCTCCCCGAGCGGGACAATGGAGCAGTTCTTC. Supplemented by reference TRBV7-2 and TRBJ2-1, the full variable domain reads GAGVSQSPSNKVTEKGKDVELRCDPISGHTALYWYRQSLGQGLEFLIYFQGNSAPDKSGLPSDRFSAERTGGSVSTLTIQRTQQEDSAVYLCASSSPSGTMEQFFGPGTRLTVL.

Ten or more counts support this clonotype. The chain links TRBV6-5 to TRBJ1-2; D not certain. The CDR3 contains 14 residues. Germline lookup yields CDR1 MNHEY and CDR2 SVGAGI. V was clipped by 1 base and J by 1 base, with 7 bases between them. CDR3 sequence reads: CASSYFADNYGYTF. The CDR3 DNA reads TGTGCCAGCAGTTACTTCGCGGATAACTATGGCTACACCTTC.